The 23 T cell receptor beta chains below were found in one sample sequenced in a study of sequential checkpoint blockade in melanoma. Treatment: randomized to nivolumab then ipilimumab (arm A) or the reverse (arm B). Some clones are missing from TCRdb's copy, which holds only in-frame ones; the method was immunoSEQ multiplex PCR. The data show roughly 10,000 clones, around 30% seen once. Sequencing was performed on tumor tissue (inferred from file names), taken from a patient given nivolumab and ipilimumab in sequence. The receptors here all came from a human donor with melanoma.

The chain is built from TRBV11-3 and TRBJ1-3; 9 nucleotides line up with TRBD1. The germline gives CDR1 SGHNT, CDR2 YENEEA. The V segment lost 5 bases and the J segment 1 base; nucleotides outside the gene matches: 12. The CDR3 spans 18 residues. The CDR3 protein is CASSHIRTGEASGNTIYF. The CDR3 DNA reads as TGTGCCAGCAGCCACATACGGACAGGGGAGGCTTCTGGAAACACCATATATTTT.

This sequence joins TRBV6-8 and TRBJ1-5; D gene uncertain. The CDR3 runs to 12 residues. Germline CDR1 reads MNHGY; CDR2 reads SAAAGT. Written as DNA, the CDR3 is TGTGCGAGCGGTGAGGACCGTCAGCCCCAGCATTTT. Translation gives CASGEDRQPQHF.

The rearrangement joins TRBV5-1 to TRBJ1-2; 11 bases map to TRBD1. V was clipped by 0 bases and J by 6 bases; unmatched bases: 4. The germline V gene encodes CDR1 SGHRS and CDR2 YFSETQ. The CDR3 sequence is 15 residues long. The CDR3: CASSLEGTGGDGYTF. CDR3 coding DNA: TGCGCCAGCAGCTTGGAGGGGACAGGGGGAGATGGCTACACCTTC. The full variable domain, with the rest looked up from reference TRBV5-1 and TRBJ1-2, is KAGVTQTPRYLIKTRGQQVTLSCSPISGHRSVSWYQQTPGQGLQFLFEYFSETQRNKGNFPGRFSGRQFSNSRSEMNVSTLELGDSALYLCASSLEGTGGDGYTFGSGTRLTVV.

V is TRBV19 and J is TRBJ1-1, with a weak D call TRBD1 (5 bases). Trimming took 5 bases from V and 0 from J, leaving 7 bases between them. Germline V gene sequence: CDR1 LNHDA, CDR2 SQIVND (reference sequence). The CDR3 consists of 13 residues. CDR3 DNA: TGTGCCAGTAGTGACAGATTGAACACTGAAGCTTTCTTT. It yields the protein CASSDRLNTEAFF.

There are a few counts of this clone. This chain links TRBV6-8 with TRBJ2-7; D gene uncertain. The CDR3 is 12 amino acids. Germline loops: CDR1 MNHGY, CDR2 SAAAGT. The V and J ends lost 6 bases and 4 bases respectively, with 10 bases between them. CDR3 amino acids: CASSLVVYEQYF. CDR3 coding DNA: TGTGCCAGCAGCTTAGTCGTATACGAGCAGTACTTC.

A few counts support this clone. This chain joins TRBV6-8 and TRBJ2-5; 14 bases are a match to TRBD2. Germline CDR1 reads MNHGY; CDR2 reads SAAAGT. This CDR3 spans 15 amino acids. J was trimmed by 2 bases and V by 7 bases; bases with no gene match: 3. The CDR3 region is CASTRLAGGQETQYF. The CDR3 nucleotides read TGTGCCAGCACTCGACTAGCGGGGGGGCAAGAGACCCAGTACTTC.

This clone was seen a few times. The genes are TRBV9 and TRBJ1-1; unclear D gene. Between the trimmed V and J ends, which lost 4 bases and 4 bases, there was a span of 11 bases. The CDR3 contains 13 residues. Germline CDR1 and CDR2: SGDLS and YYNGEE. This CDR3 reads CASSIGLSTEAFF. CDR3 DNA: TGTGCCAGCAGCATCGGACTATCCACTGAAGCTTTCTTT.

This clone has a count of ten or more. V and J are TRBV6-8 and TRBJ1-2, with 7 bases aligning to TRBD1. The CDR3 is 14 amino acids. After removal of 2 bases from V and 5 bases from J, the junction contained 5 bases not matched to a gene. Germline V CDR1 and CDR2: MNHGY, SAAAGT. Here the CDR3 DNA reads TGTGCCAGCAGTTACCAGGGGGGAAGGTATGGCTACACCTTC. Residues: CASSYQGGRYGYTF.

This clone has only a few counts. The V call is TRBV5-1, the J call TRBJ2-1, with 13 bases lining up with TRBD2. V lost 1 base and J lost 7; bases outside the gene matches: 2. The germline gives CDR1 SGHRS, CDR2 YFSETQ. The CDR3 is made up of 15 amino acids. CDR3 DNA: TGCGCCAGCAGCTTGATGACTAGCGGGGGGAATGAGCAGTTCTTC. It encodes CASSLMTSGGNEQFF.

As concerns this clone: A junction boundary mismatches the germline segment, possibly from a read error. V and J are TRBV9 and TRBJ1-1, with a possible D match to TRBD1 (5 bases). Germline lookup yields CDR1 SGDLS and CDR2 YYNGEE. The CDR3 has 14 residues. The CDR3 region is CASSVAGMNTEAFF. CDR3 nucleotides: TGTGCCAGCAGTGTAGCAGGGATGAACACTGAAGCTTTCTTT. Looking up the rest from reference TRBV9 and TRBJ1-1 gives the full variable domain: DSGVTQTPKHLITATGQRVTLRCSPRSGDLSVYWYQQSLDQGLQFLIQYYNGEERAKGNILERFSAQQFPDLHSELNLSSLELGDSALYFCASSVAGMNTEAFFGQGTRLTVV.

A few counts support this clone. The chain uses TRBV11-3 and TRBJ2-7; D may be TRBD1 or TRBD2 (6 bases each). The germline V gene encodes CDR1 SGHNT and CDR2 YENEEA. The V and J ends lost 4 bases and 5 bases respectively, with 27 bases between them. This CDR3 is 18 amino acids long. As DNA, the CDR3 is TGTGCCAGCAGCTCTTACGAGGACTTGCAACCCCGGGGGCACGAGCAGTACTTC. This codes for CASSSYEDLQPRGHEQYF.

The chain has TRBV6-7 and TRBJ2-7, with D unresolved. TRBV6-7 is placed among ORFs of uncertain function. The ends were cut back, 4 bases at V and 3 bases at J, with 4 bases in the middle. CDR3 size: 11 residues. The chain's CDR3 is CASSSNYEQYF. CDR3 in DNA: TGTGCCAGCAGTTCGAACTACGAGCAGTACTTC.

This clone has only one observation. The chain links TRBV18 to TRBJ1-2, with 7 bases matching TRBD1. CDR1 and CDR2 (germline): KGHSH, LQKENI. V trimming: 5 bases; J trimming: 4 bases; junction bases outside the gene matches: 13. This CDR3 region has 16 residues. CDR3 protein: CASSSTSTGTVYGYTF. CDR3 bases: TGTGCCAGCTCATCCACCTCCACCGGGACAGTCTATGGCTACACCTTC.

This chain connects TRBV19 to TRBJ2-5, with 7 bases that match TRBD2. Trimming at V came to 6 bases and at J to 5 bases, leaving 6 bases not matched to a gene. CDR1 and CDR2 from the germline V gene are LNHDA and SQIVND (reference sequence). The CDR3 has 13 amino acids. CDR3 bases: TGTGCCAGTAGAGAGCGGGGTGAGGAGACCCAGTACTTC. Translating gives CASRERGEETQYF.

This clone came up a few times. The chain joins TRBV11-3 to TRBJ2-5; D gene unclear. V lost 5 bases, J lost 2 bases, and 15 bases lay in between. Germline loops: CDR1 SGHNT, CDR2 YENEEA. The CDR3 extends over 15 amino acids. In DNA form, the CDR3 reads TGTGCCAGCAGCCGAATGCTACACGGACAAGAGACCCAGTACTTC. Residues: CASSRMLHGQETQYF. The complete variable domain, with remaining parts taken from reference TRBV11-3 and TRBJ2-5, reads EAGVVQSPRYKIIEKKQPVAFWCNPISGHNTLYWYLQNLGQGPELLIRYENEEAVDDSQLPKDRFSAERLKGVDSTLKIQPAELGDSAVYLCASSRMLHGQETQYFGPGTRLLVL.

The chain has TRBV5-1 and TRBJ1-2; 8 bases are shared with TRBD1. The CDR3 runs 16 residues. Trimming took 1 base from V and 3 from J; bases not matched to a gene: 8. Germline CDR1 is SGHRS and CDR2 is YFSETQ. CDR3 in DNA: TGCGCCAGCAGCTTGTCTGCAGGGGGCTTAGACTATGGCTACACCTTC. As protein: CASSLSAGGLDYGYTF. The variable domain in full, completed from reference TRBV5-1 and TRBJ1-2, reads KAGVTQTPRYLIKTRGQQVTLSCSPISGHRSVSWYQQTPGQGLQFLFEYFSETQRNKGNFPGRFSGRQFSNSRSEMNVSTLELGDSALYLCASSLSAGGLDYGYTFGSGTRLTVV.

This clone was seen only a few times. The chain is built from TRBV7-6 and TRBJ1-5; no clear D gene. Germline-derived CDR1 and CDR2 are SGHVS and FNYEAQ. CDR3 length: 15 residues. The V end was cut by 2 bases, the J end by 0 bases, with 8 bases between. The CDR3 bases are TGTGCCAGCAGCTTATCCGCGCGTAGCAATCAGCCCCAGCATTTT. It specifies CASSLSARSNQPQHF.

This chain links TRBV29-1 with TRBJ2-1; D is unclear. Trimming stripped 7 bases from V and 4 bases from J, with 14 bases between. Per the germline V gene, CDR1 is SQVTM and CDR2 is ANQGSEA. This CDR3 is 13 amino acids long. CDR3 coding DNA: TGCAGCGCTGTGGATCAGATTTACAATGAGCAGTTCTTC. As protein: CSAVDQIYNEQFF.

The chain couples TRBV6-8 to TRBJ1-5; D call uncertain. With 2 bases removed from V and 3 bases from J, the gap between germline ends came to 8 bases. The CDR3 has 14 amino acids. Germline V gives CDR1 MNHGY, CDR2 SAAAGT. The chain's CDR3 is CASSYTNNNQPQHF. DNA of the CDR3: TGTGCCAGCAGTTACACGAATAACAATCAGCCCCAGCATTTT.

This clone occurred many times. The chain joins TRBV6-8 to TRBJ2-2, with D perhaps matching TRBD1 or TRBD2 (5 bases each). V lost 7 bases to trimming and J lost 4 bases, with 16 bases between them. CDR1 and CDR2 from the germline V gene are MNHGY and SAAAGT. CDR3 size: 15 residues. For the CDR3, the DNA is TGTGCCAGCACCTCGGTCGGGGCGAGCACCGGGGAGCTGTTTTTT. Encoded protein: CASTSVGASTGELFF.

This clone has a handful of counts. V gene TRBV15 combines with J gene TRBJ1-4; D unresolved. Per germline, CDR1 LNHNV and CDR2 YYDKDF (reference sequence). V dropped 1 base and J dropped 0 bases, with 6 bases sitting between them. The CDR3 length is 15 residues. CDR3 DNA sequence: TGTGCCACCAGCAGAGCTTCTTCAACTAATGAAAAACTGTTTTTT. Translation gives CATSRASSTNEKLFF.

The chain is built from TRBV19 and TRBJ1-1; D remains ambiguous. V was shortened by 2 bases and J by 1 base, with 14 bases between the two germline ends. Germline V lookup: CDR1 LNHDA, CDR2 SQIVND (reference sequence). This CDR3 spans 16 amino acids. CDR3 DNA sequence: TGTGCCAGTAGTATAAGGGCAGTAAGAACGAACACTGAAGCTTTCTTT. The encoded protein is CASSIRAVRTNTEAFF.

This clone was seen ten or more times. V gene TRBV23-1 combines with J gene TRBJ2-3; D may be TRBD1 (6 bases). TRBV23-1 is classed as an ORF, of uncertain function. Trimming left V 6 bases short and J 2 bases short, with 12 bases between. The CDR3 spans 14 residues. Here the CDR3 reads CASSEGQLTDTQYF. The CDR3 bases are TGCGCCAGCAGCGAGGGACAACTCACAGATACGCAGTATTTT.